This T cell receptor (beta chain) was sequenced in a study of shared clonotypes between healthy human individuals. Libraries were prepared by immunoSEQ multiplex PCR; TCRdb keeps only in-frame clonotypes and omits some of them. The repertoire has hundreds of thousands of clones, around 81% of them found once; the top ten carry around 12%. Healthy HIV-negative adults with no recent acute infections or vaccinations were recruited as donors. The CDR3 is 14 residues long. V dropped 3 bases and J dropped 1 base, with 10 bases sitting between them. Per germline, CDR1 MDHEN and CDR2 SYDVKM. The rearrangement joins TRBV28 to TRBJ2-7; D perhaps matches TRBD1 (6 bases). The sequence was obtained from a woman aged 40 to 55 in good health. Some clones in this sample may be carry-over from other donors' samples. Material for sequencing was PBMCs. The CDR3 sequence: CASSFTGKSYEQYF. CDR3 bases: TGTGCCAGCAGTTTTACAGGGAAGTCCTACGAGCAGTACTTC.